These 23 T cell receptor beta chains were all obtained from the same sample, sequenced in a study of cytomegalovirus exposure and HLA in healthy donors. PCR primers comprised 60 Vbeta and 13 Jbeta primers. Sequencing was performed with immunoSEQ multiplex PCR; in TCRdb, only in-frame clones are kept and a portion is missing. The top ten clones hold 3% to 4.5% of a sample with about 190,000 clones, roughly 80% of them seen once. What was sequenced was PBMCs. These receptors were obtained from a man aged 45 to 65 in good health and CMV-seronegative.

The chain uses TRBV4-2 and TRBJ2-1; D uncertain. The CDR3 totals 15 residues. In germline, CDR1 is LGHNA, CDR2 YNFKEQ. V was shortened by 1 base and J by 0 bases, with 7 bases between the two germline ends. CDR3 nucleotides: TGTGCCAGCAGCCAAGGTCCAGACTCCTACAATGAGCAGTTCTTC. Translation: CASSQGPDSYNEQFF.

This clone came up once. The chain's CDR3 is CASSLAVRDTEAFF. The CDR3 DNA reads TGTGCCAGCAGCTTGGCCGTGAGGGACACTGAAGCTTTCTTT. This chain connects TRBV5-6 to TRBJ1-1; D gene uncertain. Trimming cost V 0 bases and J 3 bases, with 9 bases left between them. Germline V gene data show CDR1 as SGHDT and CDR2 as YYEEEE. There are 14 residues in the CDR3.

The chain couples TRBV19 to TRBJ2-5; D possibly corresponds to TRBD1 (6 bases). The end of the DNA fits TRBJ2-7 better, so the J call may be wrong. Germline CDR1 and CDR2: LNHDA and SQIVND (reference sequence). This CDR3 has 13 residues. Here the CDR3 DNA reads TGTGCCAGTGGGACACAGTTTCGGGACGAGCAGTACTTC. Protein product: CASGTQFRDEQYF.

The chain carries TRBV5-6 and TRBJ2-1; D may be TRBD1 (5 bases). The CDR3 extends over 11 amino acids. V was cut by 6 bases and J by 15 bases, with 16 bases left in between. CDR1 and CDR2 from the germline V gene are SGHDT and YYEEEE. The CDR3 loop reads CASTQGTGAFF. In DNA form, the CDR3 reads TGTGCCAGCACCCAGGGTACAGGAGCGTTCTTC.

This clone was observed a few times. This chain joins TRBV10-3 and TRBJ1-1; D unresolved. This CDR3 is 13 amino acids long. The V end was cut by 7 bases, the J end by 10 bases, with 19 bases between. Germline CDR1 ENHRY, CDR2 SYGVKD. CDR3 in amino acids: CAITPNGVERAFF. CDR3 sequence (DNA): TGTGCCATCACCCCAAATGGAGTGGAGCGAGCTTTCTTT.

The rearrangement uses TRBV7-9 and TRBJ2-5; TRBD1 might be the D (6 bases). The J call may not be correct, given that the DNA end is closer to TRBJ2-7. CDR1 is SEHNR and CDR2 is FQNEAQ in the germline V gene (reference sequence). The CDR3 covers 15 residues. This chain's CDR3 is CASSAVGTRPYEQYF. In DNA, the CDR3 is TGTGCCAGCAGCGCTGTCGGGACAAGACCCTACGAGCAGTACTTC.

The genes are TRBV7-9 and TRBJ2-2, with D perhaps TRBD1 (7 bases). The V gene's germline CDR1 is SEHNR and CDR2 FQNEAQ (reference sequence). The CDR3 runs 14 residues. In DNA form, the CDR3 reads TGTGCTGCCCCGCGGGACAGGAACACCGGGGAGCTGTTTTTT. Translation gives CAAPRDRNTGELFF.

The chain uses TRBV27 and TRBJ2-7; maybe TRBD1 (6 bases). Germline V gene lookup returns CDR1 MNHEY and CDR2 SMNVEV (reference sequence). The CDR3 spans 15 residues. V shed 2 bases and J shed 2 bases, with 13 bases lying between them. DNA for the CDR3: TGTGCCAGCAGTTTAACCCCACAGGGACCCTACGAGCAGTACTTC. It specifies CASSLTPQGPYEQYF.

V is TRBV27 and J is TRBJ2-6; the D gene is possibly TRBD1 (6 bases). Per germline, CDR1 MNHEY and CDR2 SMNVEV (reference sequence). V shed 6 bases and J shed 0 bases, with 21 bases lying between them. CDR3 length: 19 amino acids. CDR3 DNA sequence: TGTGCCAGCAGCCAGTCTGGGCAGGGGTTGCTCTCTGGGGCCAACGTCCTGACTTTC. Translating gives CASSQSGQGLLSGANVLTF.

The J gene is TRBJ2-1, the V gene TRBV20-1; 8 bases agree with TRBD1. The CDR3 is 11 amino acids. Trimming at V came to 5 bases and at J to 11 bases, leaving 5 bases not matched to a gene. Germline V gives CDR1 DFQATT, CDR2 SNEGSKA (reference sequence). The chain's CDR3 is CSALDRVQQFF. The DNA for the CDR3 is TGCAGTGCTCTGGACAGGGTCCAGCAGTTCTTC.

The CDR3: CASSLGGLSYEQYF. For the CDR3, the DNA is TGTGCCAGCAGCTTGGGGGGGTTGTCCTACGAGCAGTACTTC. J is TRBJ2-7 and V is TRBV7-8; 7 bases are shared with TRBD2. The CDR3 runs to 14 residues. The V gene end was trimmed by 3 bases and the J gene end by 1 base; junction bases not matched to a gene: 3. CDR1 SGHVS and CDR2 FQNEAQ come from the germline V gene.

The chain employs TRBV6-6 and TRBJ2-5; 9 bases map to TRBD1. V shed 2 bases, J shed 6 bases, and the junction held 10 bases outside the gene matches. Germline assignment: CDR1 MNHNY and CDR2 SVGAGI (reference sequence). This CDR3 spans 16 amino acids. CDR3 amino acids: CASSYEGQGRRKTQYF. CDR3 sequence (DNA): TGTGCCAGCAGTTACGAGGGACAGGGCAGGAGAAAGACCCAGTACTTC.

The genes are TRBV29-1 and TRBJ1-1; perhaps TRBD1 as D (6 bases). V was shortened by 7 bases and J by 0 bases, with 12 bases between the two germline ends. The germline CDR1 and CDR2 sequences are SQVTM and ANQGSEA. The CDR3 loop spans 13 amino acids. In nucleotides, the CDR3 is TGCAGCGCCGGGGGGCGCATGAACACTGAAGCTTTCTTT. It translates to CSAGGRMNTEAFF.

The chain links TRBV5-1 to TRBJ1-5; D gene unclear. CDR3 length: 14 amino acids. Trimming shortened V by 4 bases and J by 5 bases, and 13 bases separated the two germline ends. The germline CDR1 and CDR2 sequences are SGHRS and YFSETQ. The CDR3 DNA follows: TGCGCCAGCAGCCCCGGTGAGCCCTATCAGCCCCAGCATTTT. This gives the protein CASSPGEPYQPQHF.

The count of this clone is one. CDR3 in amino acids: CASSYSPDRNTEAFF. In DNA form, the CDR3 reads TGTGCCAGCAGTTACTCGCCGGACAGGAACACTGAAGCTTTCTTT. V usage is TRBV6-6 and J usage is TRBJ1-1; perhaps TRBD1 as D (6 bases). Trimming took 0 bases from V and 1 from J, leaving 9 bases between them. The CDR3 is 15 amino acids. Germline lookup yields CDR1 MNHNY and CDR2 SVGAGI (reference sequence).

This clone was detected only once. The chain recombines TRBV29-1 with TRBJ2-2; tentative D call: TRBD2 (5 bases). The V gene lost 4 bases and the J gene lost 2 bases, with 11 bases spanning the gap. The CDR3 runs to 14 residues. Germline V gene sequence: CDR1 SQVTM, CDR2 ANQGSEA. As DNA, the CDR3 is TGCAGCGTTGGTCCAAGACTAAACACCGGGGAGCTGTTTTTT. Amino acid sequence: CSVGPRLNTGELFF.

V is TRBV6-5 and J is TRBJ1-6, with 7 bases that match TRBD1. The CDR3 runs to 16 residues. With 2 bases clipped from V and 5 bases from J, the junction kept 6 bases outside the gene matches. Per germline, CDR1 MNHEY and CDR2 SVGAGI. The CDR3 DNA reads as TGTGCCAGCAGTTACGGTGACAGGGTTAATAATTCACCCCTCCACTTT. Translating it yields CASSYGDRVNNSPLHF.

This clone has just a few counts. The chain couples TRBV2 to TRBJ1-1; 7 nucleotides line up with TRBD1. Trimming at V came to 6 bases and at J to 3 bases, leaving 7 bases not matched to a gene. Germline CDR1 reads SNHLY; CDR2 reads FYNNEI. The CDR3 extends over 14 amino acids. CDR3 region: CASREQGWYTEAFF. The CDR3 DNA reads TGTGCCAGCAGGGAACAGGGGTGGTACACTGAAGCTTTCTTT.

This clone was counted only a few times. The chain links TRBV11-2 to TRBJ1-2; 8 nucleotides agree with TRBD1. The germline CDR1 and CDR2 sequences are SGHAT and FQNNGV. This CDR3 spans 14 amino acids. Unmatched junction bases numbered 6, after V lost 4 bases and J lost 5 bases. CDR3 in DNA: TGTGCCAGCAGCTCCGGACAGGGATCGTATGGCTACACCTTC. It is translated as CASSSGQGSYGYTF.

The sample holds one count of this clone. The DNA for the CDR3 is TGTGCCAGCAGCTTGCGACGGCCTAGTGAGCAGTACTTC. This codes for CASSLRRPSEQYF. The chain combines TRBV5-8 with TRBJ2-7; no clear D. The V gene's germline CDR1 is SGHTS and CDR2 YDEGEE. V was cut by 1 base and J by 7 bases, with 12 bases left in between. The length of the CDR3 is 13 residues.

V and J are TRBV6-5 and TRBJ1-3; D gene ambiguous. In germline, CDR1 is MNHEY, CDR2 SVGAGI. The CDR3 spans 11 residues. The CDR3 sequence is CGVHSGNTIYF. CDR3 in DNA: TGTGGAGTCCACTCTGGAAACACCATATATTTT.

This chain uses TRBV7-2 with TRBJ2-1; the D gene is possibly TRBD1 (5 bases). Between the trimmed V and J ends, which lost 2 bases and 0 bases, there was a span of 8 bases. The CDR3 contains 15 residues. The V gene's germline CDR1 is SGHTA and CDR2 FQGNSA. CDR3 residues: CASSLIGVSYNEQFF. The CDR3 nucleotides are TGTGCCAGCAGCTTAATAGGGGTCTCCTACAATGAGCAGTTCTTC.

This chain joins TRBV11-3 and TRBJ1-5; no reliable D call. This CDR3 is built from 14 residues. Trimming shortened V by 5 bases and J by 5 bases, and 13 bases separated the two germline ends. Germline V lookup: CDR1 SGHNT, CDR2 YENEEA. CDR3 residues: CASSTSREDQPQHF. CDR3 coding DNA: TGTGCCAGCAGCACGTCCCGGGAAGATCAGCCCCAGCATTTT.